The rows below give T cell receptor beta chains drawn from one sample of a study of blood T cell repertoires in COVID-19. Method: immunoSEQ multiplex PCR; TCRdb's copy keeps in-frame clones and lacks some. Found here are around 140,000 clones, about 81% of them singletons; the top ten hold approximately 18%. Sequencing used peripheral blood. These receptors all come from a woman over 75 with acute or convalescent COVID-19. Both conserved end residues are part of each CDR3. The D gene is left open where the match is weak. Only part of the rows carry a size: once, few, many, or a class if the clone is expanded.

clone size: once
J gene: TRBJ2-2
V gene: TRBV9
D gene: .
CDR3 protein: CASSVRQGGELFF
CDR3 DNA: TGTGCCAGCAGCGTTCGACAAGGCGGGGAGCTGTTTTTT

clone size: few
J gene: TRBJ1-4
V gene: TRBV5-5
D gene: TRBD1
CDR3 protein: CASSPRTGSEKLFF
CDR3 DNA: TGTGCCAGCAGCCCAAGGACAGGGTCTGAAAAACTGTTTTTT

clone size: .
J gene: TRBJ2-7
V gene: TRBV30
D gene: .
CDR3 protein: CAWAGTSSYEQYF
CDR3 DNA: TGTGCCTGGGCCGGGACATCCTCCTACGAGCAGTACTTC

clone size: .
J gene: TRBJ2-6
V gene: TRBV9
D gene: .
CDR3 protein: CASSTTVSGANVLTF
CDR3 DNA: TGTGCCAGCAGCACCACGGTGTCTGGGGCCAACGTCCTGACTTTC

clone size: .
J gene: TRBJ2-2
V gene: TRBV24-1
D gene: TRBD2
CDR3 protein: CATSEAGRGRTGELFF
CDR3 DNA: TGTGCCACCAGTGAAGCCGGGAGGGGAAGAACCGGGGAGCTGTTTTTT

clone size: .
J gene: TRBJ2-6
V gene: TRBV25-1
D gene: TRBD1
CDR3 protein: CASRGQGYSGANVLTF
CDR3 DNA: TGTGCCAGCAGGGGACAGGGCTACTCTGGGGCCAACGTCCTGACTTTC

clone size: few
J gene: TRBJ2-7
V gene: TRBV19
D gene: .
CDR3 protein: CASSIRVGPSYEQYF
CDR3 DNA: TGTGCCAGTAGTATCCGGGTGGGGCCGTCCTACGAGCAGTACTTC

clone size: .
J gene: TRBJ2-1
V gene: TRBV19
D gene: .
CDR3 protein: CASSIPASSYNEQFF
CDR3 DNA: TGTGCCAGTAGTATCCCAGCTAGCTCCTACAATGAGCAGTTCTTC

clone size: .
J gene: TRBJ2-3
V gene: TRBV11-2
D gene: TRBD2
CDR3 protein: CASKRAGGRTDTQYF
CDR3 DNA: TGTGCCAGTAAAAGAGCGGGAGGGCGCACAGATACGCAGTATTTT

clone size: .
J gene: TRBJ2-2
V gene: TRBV5-1
D gene: TRBD1
CDR3 protein: CASSWGTGNTGELFF
CDR3 DNA: TGCGCCAGCAGCTGGGGGACAGGGAACACCGGGGAGCTGTTTTTT

clone size: .
J gene: TRBJ1-5
V gene: TRBV6-6
D gene: TRBD1
CDR3 protein: CASRTYDRGLYQPQHF
CDR3 DNA: TGTGCCAGCAGGACCTATGACAGGGGACTATATCAGCCCCAGCATTTT

clone size: .
J gene: TRBJ1-6
V gene: TRBV5-3
D gene: TRBD1
CDR3 protein: CARSSLDRGLNSPLHF
CDR3 DNA: TGTGCCAGAAGCTCCTTGGACAGGGGGCTTAATTCACCCCTCCACTTT

clone size: .
J gene: TRBJ1-2
V gene: TRBV7-2
D gene: .
CDR3 protein: CASMHSQIKDGYTF
CDR3 DNA: TGTGCCAGCATGCACAGCCAAATAAAGGATGGCTACACCTTC

clone size: once
J gene: TRBJ2-5
V gene: TRBV12-5
D gene: TRBD1
CDR3 protein: CASGLDRGRRETQYF
CDR3 DNA: TGTGCTAGTGGTTTGGACAGGGGGCGGAGAGAGACCCAGTACTTC

clone size: .
J gene: TRBJ2-2
V gene: TRBV7-2
D gene: .
CDR3 protein: CASSLDELGTENTGELFF
CDR3 DNA: TGTGCCAGCAGCTTAGACGAGTTGGGGACTGAGAACACCGGGGAGCTGTTTTTT

clone size: .
J gene: TRBJ1-5
V gene: TRBV28
D gene: TRBD1
CDR3 protein: CASSPLTGNLGGNQPQHF
CDR3 DNA: TGTGCCAGCAGTCCCCTGACAGGGAATCTAGGTGGCAATCAGCCCCAGCATTTT

clone size: .
J gene: TRBJ2-5
V gene: TRBV30
D gene: TRBD2
CDR3 protein: CAWSVRGGKTQYF
CDR3 DNA: TGTGCCTGGAGTGTTCGGGGAGGGAAGACCCAGTACTTC

clone size: .
J gene: TRBJ1-1
V gene: TRBV30
D gene: TRBD1
CDR3 protein: CAWSRAQGTEAFF
CDR3 DNA: TGTGCCTGGAGTCGGGCACAGGGGACTGAAGCTTTCTTT

clone size: .
J gene: TRBJ2-7
V gene: TRBV18
D gene: .
CDR3 protein: CASSPLTDTTSYEQYF
CDR3 DNA: TGTGCCAGCTCACCACTGACGGATACTACATCCTACGAGCAGTACTTC

clone size: .
J gene: TRBJ2-1
V gene: TRBV7-2
D gene: .
CDR3 protein: CASSLGRGSNEQFF
CDR3 DNA: TGTGCCAGCAGCTTGGGTCGAGGGTCCAATGAGCAGTTCTTC

clone size: .
J gene: TRBJ1-1
V gene: TRBV6-5
D gene: .
CDR3 protein: CASSYPRGSEAFF
CDR3 DNA: TGTGCCAGCAGTTACCCAAGGGGGTCTGAAGCTTTCTTT

clone size: .
J gene: TRBJ2-1
V gene: TRBV9
D gene: TRBD2
CDR3 protein: CASSVASGGPNEQFF
CDR3 DNA: TGTGCCAGCAGCGTAGCTAGCGGGGGCCCTAATGAGCAGTTCTTC

clone size: .
J gene: TRBJ2-7
V gene: TRBV7-2
D gene: TRBD2
CDR3 protein: CASSLAGTSGRFSYEQYF
CDR3 DNA: TGTGCCAGCAGCTTAGCAGGGACTAGCGGGAGGTTCTCCTACGAGCAGTACTTC

clone size: .
J gene: TRBJ1-1
V gene: TRBV27
D gene: .
CDR3 protein: CASSRVAFF
CDR3 DNA: TGTGCCAGCAGCAGGGTAGCTTTCTTT

clone size: .
J gene: TRBJ2-7
V gene: TRBV6-5
D gene: TRBD1
CDR3 protein: CASSTRTGTYEQYF
CDR3 DNA: TGTGCCAGCAGTACCCGGACAGGGACCTACGAGCAGTACTTC

clone size: few
J gene: TRBJ2-3
V gene: TRBV6-6
D gene: TRBD2
CDR3 protein: CASRGTSGSTDTQYF
CDR3 DNA: TGTGCCAGCAGAGGGACTAGCGGGAGCACAGATACGCAGTATTTT

clone size: few
J gene: TRBJ2-5
V gene: TRBV11-2
D gene: .
CDR3 protein: CASSSFDGEELETQYF
CDR3 DNA: TGTGCCAGCAGCTCGTTCGATGGTGAGGAGCTTGAGACCCAGTACTTC

clone size: .
J gene: TRBJ2-7
V gene: TRBV14
D gene: TRBD1
CDR3 protein: CASSARDRPYEQYF
CDR3 DNA: TGTGCCAGCAGCGCCCGGGACAGACCATACGAGCAGTACTTC

clone size: .
J gene: TRBJ1-6
V gene: TRBV18
D gene: .
CDR3 protein: CASSPSTPGRGYNSPLHF
CDR3 DNA: TGTGCCAGCTCACCCTCCACTCCAGGACGGGGCTATAATTCACCCCTCCACTTT

clone size: .
J gene: TRBJ2-3
V gene: TRBV11-2
D gene: TRBD2
CDR3 protein: CASSLGTSGFFQGDTQYF
CDR3 DNA: TGTGCCAGCAGCTTAGGGACTAGCGGGTTTTTTCAAGGGGATACGCAGTATTTT

clone size: .
J gene: TRBJ2-2
V gene: TRBV6-2/TRBV6-3
D gene: .
CDR3 protein: CASSYASSGELFF
CDR3 DNA: TGTGCCAGCAGTTATGCTAGCTCCGGGGAGCTGTTTTTT

clone size: .
J gene: TRBJ2-7
V gene: TRBV5-5
D gene: .
CDR3 protein: CASSFQGGWEQYF
CDR3 DNA: TGTGCCAGCAGCTTTCAGGGAGGATGGGAGCAGTACTTC

clone size: few
J gene: TRBJ2-7
V gene: TRBV9
D gene: .
CDR3 protein: CASSPGLWGYEQYF
CDR3 DNA: TGTGCCAGCAGCCCGGGACTCTGGGGCTACGAGCAGTACTTC

clone size: .
J gene: TRBJ2-5
V gene: TRBV5-4
D gene: TRBD2
CDR3 protein: CASSLWGLGRERETQYF
CDR3 DNA: TGTGCCAGCAGCTTGTGGGGGTTGGGGCGGGAGCGAGAGACCCAGTACTTC

clone size: .
J gene: TRBJ2-1
V gene: TRBV18
D gene: .
CDR3 protein: CASSPRLRGSYNEQFF
CDR3 DNA: TGTGCCAGCTCACCACGTCTACGGGGCTCCTACAATGAGCAGTTCTTC

clone size: .
J gene: TRBJ2-7
V gene: TRBV5-4
D gene: .
CDR3 protein: CASSLPGYYEQYF
CDR3 DNA: TGTGCCAGCAGCTTGCCAGGGTATTACGAGCAGTACTTC

clone size: few
J gene: TRBJ1-2
V gene: TRBV4-3
D gene: .
CDR3 protein: CASSQEQGYGYTF
CDR3 DNA: TGCGCCAGCAGCCAAGAGCAGGGTTATGGCTACACCTTC

clone size: .
J gene: TRBJ2-7
V gene: TRBV11-2
D gene: TRBD1
CDR3 protein: CASSSLTGGGGQYF
CDR3 DNA: TGTGCCAGCAGCTCCCTCACAGGGGGCGGGGGGCAGTACTTC

clone size: once
J gene: TRBJ1-4
V gene: TRBV10-3
D gene: .
CDR3 protein: CAISDSSLSNNEKLFF
CDR3 DNA: TGTGCCATCAGTGATAGTTCGTTAAGTAACAATGAAAAACTGTTTTTT

clone size: .
J gene: TRBJ1-2
V gene: TRBV19
D gene: .
CDR3 protein: CASRSREGYGYTF
CDR3 DNA: TGTGCCAGTAGGTCGCGGGAAGGCTATGGCTACACCTTC

clone size: .
J gene: TRBJ1-5
V gene: TRBV23-1
D gene: TRBD1
CDR3 protein: CASLRADRGFRSNQPQHF
CDR3 DNA: TGCGCCAGTTTACGTGCGGACAGGGGCTTCCGTAGCAATCAGCCCCAGCATTTT

clone size: .
J gene: TRBJ1-1
V gene: TRBV7-2
D gene: TRBD1
CDR3 protein: CASSLVPGTGLEAFF
CDR3 DNA: TGTGCCAGCAGCTTAGTGCCTGGGACAGGGTTGGAAGCTTTCTTT

clone size: .
J gene: TRBJ2-3
V gene: TRBV4-1
D gene: TRBD2
CDR3 protein: CASSQSWAGGPTDTQYF
CDR3 DNA: TGCGCCAGCAGCCAAAGCTGGGCGGGGGGCCCTACAGATACGCAGTATTTT

clone size: .
J gene: TRBJ2-3
V gene: TRBV2
D gene: TRBD2
CDR3 protein: CAAGRGGTDTQYF
CDR3 DNA: TGTGCCGCGGGGAGGGGAGGCACAGATACGCAGTATTTT

clone size: .
J gene: TRBJ2-7
V gene: TRBV6-5
D gene: TRBD1
CDR3 protein: CASSFRTGGFDEQYF
CDR3 DNA: TGTGCCAGCAGTTTTAGGACAGGGGGCTTCGACGAGCAGTACTTC

clone size: .
J gene: TRBJ2-1
V gene: TRBV29-1
D gene: TRBD2
CDR3 protein: CSVGPRLAGGNEQFF
CDR3 DNA: TGCAGCGTCGGACCTCGACTAGCGGGGGGGAATGAGCAGTTCTTC

clone size: .
J gene: TRBJ2-1
V gene: TRBV18
D gene: .
CDR3 protein: CASSPYLRGNEQFF
CDR3 DNA: TGTGCCAGCTCACCATACTTGAGAGGCAATGAGCAGTTCTTC

clone size: .
J gene: TRBJ2-3
V gene: TRBV5-1
D gene: TRBD2
CDR3 protein: CASSLERGATDTQYF
CDR3 DNA: TGCGCCAGCAGCTTGGAGCGGGGAGCCACAGATACGCAGTATTTT

clone size: .
J gene: TRBJ1-1
V gene: TRBV10-3
D gene: TRBD1
CDR3 protein: CAIRNRGEDTEAFF
CDR3 DNA: TGTGCCATCAGGAACAGGGGAGAGGACACTGAAGCTTTCTTT

clone size: .
J gene: TRBJ1-1
V gene: TRBV4-1
D gene: TRBD1
CDR3 protein: CASSQAGSGTGRNTEAFF
CDR3 DNA: TGCGCCAGCAGCCAAGCGGGGTCCGGGACAGGAAGGAACACTGAAGCTTTCTTT

clone size: .
J gene: TRBJ1-5
V gene: TRBV10-3
D gene: TRBD1
CDR3 protein: CAIRPGQESNQPQHF
CDR3 DNA: TGTGCCATCAGACCGGGACAGGAGTCCAATCAGCCCCAGCATTTT

clone size: .
J gene: TRBJ2-3
V gene: TRBV5-1
D gene: TRBD2
CDR3 protein: CASSAASGYTDTQYF
CDR3 DNA: TGCGCCAGCAGCGCCGCTAGCGGCTACACAGATACGCAGTATTTT

clone size: .
J gene: TRBJ2-7
V gene: TRBV4-1
D gene: TRBD1
CDR3 protein: CASSLQVPGQVSYEQYF
CDR3 DNA: TGCGCCAGCAGCCTACAAGTCCCGGGACAGGTCTCCTACGAGCAGTACTTC